A single sample gave rise to the 5 T cell receptor beta chains below, sequenced in a study of blood T cell repertoires in COVID-19. Data came from immunoSEQ multiplex PCR; TCRdb stores just in-frame clones and leaves some out. The sample has 100,000 to 150,000 clones; approximately 80% are singletons. Sequencing was performed on peripheral blood. All receptors derive from a woman aged 45-65 years with acute or convalescent COVID-19.

The chain combines TRBV10-3 with TRBJ1-1; D possibly corresponds to TRBD1 (5 bases). The ends were cut back, 1 base at V and 0 bases at J, with 9 bases in the middle. The CDR3 contains 15 residues. Looked up from germline, CDR1 is ENHRY and CDR2 is SYGVKD. CDR3 sequence (DNA): TGTGCCATCAGTGAGTGGGGGGGAATGAACACTGAAGCTTTCTTT. Translated, it gives CAISEWGGMNTEAFF.

The genes are TRBV6-5 and TRBJ1-2; D unresolved. The V end lost 7 bases, the J end lost 2 bases, and 11 bases lay between the germline ends. The CDR3 totals 13 residues. Germline-derived CDR1 and CDR2 are MNHEY and SVGAGI. The CDR3 nucleotides read TGTGCCAGCACCGTCCGGGAGAACTATGGCTACACCTTC. Amino acid sequence: CASTVRENYGYTF.

V gene TRBV6-5 combines with J gene TRBJ1-2, with 8 bases identical to TRBD1. CDR3 length: 16 residues. V lost 2 bases, J lost 4 bases, and 9 bases stayed unmatched. Germline values: CDR1 MNHEY, CDR2 SVGAGI. The chain's CDR3 is CASSYLDRDRGYGYTF. CDR3 nucleotides: TGTGCCAGCAGTTACCTGGACAGGGATCGAGGCTATGGCTACACCTTC.

The rearrangement uses TRBV4-1 and TRBJ2-2, with 7 bases aligning to TRBD1. Germline lookup yields CDR1 MGHRA and CDR2 YSYEKL. The CDR3 is 15 amino acids. Losses at the gene ends were 2 bases for V and 7 bases for J; bases not matched to a gene: 7. CDR3 region: CASSQKDRLGGELFF. The CDR3 nucleotides read TGCGCCAGCAGCCAAAAGGACAGGCTTGGCGGGGAGCTGTTTTTT.

The V and J genes are TRBV9 and TRBJ1-2; D call uncertain. Germline-derived CDR1 and CDR2 are SGDLS and YYNGEE. Trimming shortened V by 2 bases and J by 3 bases, and 11 bases separated the two germline ends. The CDR3 consists of 14 residues. The DNA for the CDR3 is TGTGCCAGCAGCGTTGACTTGAATGACTATGGCTACACCTTC. It translates to CASSVDLNDYGYTF.